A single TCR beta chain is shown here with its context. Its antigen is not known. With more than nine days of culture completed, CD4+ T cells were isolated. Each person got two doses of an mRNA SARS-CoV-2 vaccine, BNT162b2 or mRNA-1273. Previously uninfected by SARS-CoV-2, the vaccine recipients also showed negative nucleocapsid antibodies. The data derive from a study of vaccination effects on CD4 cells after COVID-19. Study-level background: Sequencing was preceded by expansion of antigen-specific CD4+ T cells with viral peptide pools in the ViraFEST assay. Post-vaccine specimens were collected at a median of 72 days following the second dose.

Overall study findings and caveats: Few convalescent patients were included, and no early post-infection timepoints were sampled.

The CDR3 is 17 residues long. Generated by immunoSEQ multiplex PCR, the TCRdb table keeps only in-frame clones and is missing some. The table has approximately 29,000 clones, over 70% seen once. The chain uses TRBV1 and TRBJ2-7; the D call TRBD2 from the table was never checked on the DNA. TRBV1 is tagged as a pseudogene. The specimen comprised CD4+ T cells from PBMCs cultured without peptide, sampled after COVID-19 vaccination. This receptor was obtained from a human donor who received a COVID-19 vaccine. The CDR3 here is CTSSQSLAPALIYEQYF. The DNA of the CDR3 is TGCACCAGCAGCCAATCCCTAGCGCCAGCTCTAATCTACGAGCAGTACTTC.